Below, 26 T cell receptor beta chains from the same sample are listed, as sequenced in a study of T cells in Graves' hyperthyroidism and ophthalmopathy. RNA transcripts provided the source from which TCR beta CDR3 regions were amplified. Using the HTBI primer set, a first-round RT-PCR was run on the TCR CDR3. TCRdb used MiXCR to reprocess the multiplex PCR reads, holding one entry per CDR3 protein. The data show more than 150,000 distinct CDR3 sequences, with around 15% seen just once and around 29% held by the top ten. Sample: blood. These receptors originate from a woman between 50 and 59 years old with Graves' hyperthyroidism.

This sequence joins TRBV18 and TRBJ1-2; no firm D call. The V and J ends lost 3 bases and 7 bases respectively, with 12 bases between them. This CDR3 is 13 amino acids long. CDR1 KGHSH and CDR2 LQKENI come from the germline V gene. For the CDR3, the DNA is TGTGCCAGCTCACCCCCTCAGGCGCTTGGCTACACCTTC. Amino acids: CASSPPQALGYTF. Together with reference TRBV18 and TRBJ1-2, the CDR3 gives the full variable domain: NAGVMQNPRHLVRRRGQEARLRCSPMKGHSHVYWYRQLPEEGLKFMVYLQKENIIDESGMPKERFSAEFPKEGPSILRIQQVVRGDSAAYFCASSPPQALGYTFGSGTRLTVV.

The table lists this clonotype with many counts. The chain combines TRBV7-3 with TRBJ1-2; D remains ambiguous. The CDR3 length is 11 residues. The V gene's germline CDR1 is SGHTA and CDR2 FQGTGA. CDR3 in amino acids: CEEQNSYGYTF. In DNA form, the CDR3 reads TGTGAGGAACAGAACTCCTATGGCTACACCTTC.

This clonotype has a count of ten or more. The chain employs TRBV27 and TRBJ2-2; possible D gene TRBD1, 5 bases. The germline V gene has CDR1 MNHEY and CDR2 SMNVEV (reference sequence). V was cut by 2 bases and J by 3 bases, with 13 bases left in between. The CDR3 runs to 16 residues. Here the CDR3 reads CASSLGPGADTGELFF. The CDR3 region has the DNA TGTGCCAGCAGTTTAGGCCCTGGGGCGGACACCGGGGAGCTGTTTTTT.

CDR3 in DNA: TGTGCCAGCAGAGTGACTAGCGGGTACACAGATACGCAGTATTTT. The encoded protein is CASRVTSGYTDTQYF. The chain uses TRBV2 and TRBJ2-3; 10 nucleotides align to TRBD2. V lost 6 bases to trimming and J lost 2 bases; unmatched junction nucleotides: 5. Germline V CDR1 and CDR2: SNHLY, FYNNEI. This CDR3 region has 15 residues. The full variable domain, in which reference TRBV2 and TRBJ2-3 provide the parts outside the CDR3, is EPEVTQTPSHQVTQMGQEVILRCVPISNHLYFYWYRQILGQKVEFLVSFYNNEISEKSEIFDDQFSVERPDGSNFTLKIRSTKLEDSAMYFCASRVTSGYTDTQYFGPGTRLTVL.

The sample holds many counts of this clonotype. This chain connects TRBV27 to TRBJ2-2; D is ambiguous. V was trimmed by 4 bases and J by 3 bases, leaving 6 bases between them. CDR1 is MNHEY and CDR2 is SMNVEV in the germline V gene (reference sequence). There are 13 residues in the CDR3. CDR3 in amino acids: CASSYTYTGELFF. The CDR3 DNA reads as TGTGCCAGCAGTTATACCTACACCGGGGAGCTGTTTTTT.

This clonotype was counted many times. This chain links TRBV10-2 with TRBJ1-6; D is ambiguous. Germline CDR1 WSHSY, CDR2 SAAADI. The CDR3 consists of 12 residues. With 0 bases removed from V and 8 bases from J, the gap between germline ends came to 2 bases. The CDR3 region has the DNA TGCGCCAGCAGTGAGTCAGATTCACCCCTCCACTTT. This encodes CASSESDSPLHF.

The chain recombines TRBV7-9 with TRBJ2-1; TRBD1 or TRBD2 may be the D gene (5 bases each). Trimming removed 1 base at V and 8 bases at J, with 12 bases between. This CDR3 has 14 amino acids. Per the germline V gene, CDR1 is SEHNR and CDR2 is FQNEAQ (reference sequence). CDR3 DNA: TGTGCCAGCAGCTTAGGGTTTGGGACGGATGAGCAGTTCTTC. This sequence encodes CASSLGFGTDEQFF.

The chain couples TRBV12-3 or TRBV12-4 to TRBJ2-5, with D possibly being TRBD1 (6 bases). The CDR3 loop spans 15 amino acids. V was clipped by 3 bases and J by 4 bases, with 15 bases between them. The CDR3 DNA sequence: TGTGCCAGCAGTTTGAGTCAGACAGGAGGAGAGACCCAGTACTTC. Translating it yields CASSLSQTGGETQYF.

In this sample, this clonotype turned up many times. This chain connects TRBV2 to TRBJ1-1; D possibly corresponds to TRBD1 (5 bases). The CDR3 sequence is 13 residues long. Per the germline V gene, CDR1 is SNHLY and CDR2 is FYNNEI. Trimming stripped 6 bases from V and 6 bases from J, with 14 bases between. CDR3 sequence reads: CASRGGIDAEAFF. The CDR3 DNA sequence: TGTGCCAGCAGGGGGGGGATAGACGCTGAAGCTTTCTTT.

This clonotype has a count of ten or more. The rearrangement joins TRBV28 to TRBJ1-1; perhaps TRBD1 as D (5 bases). CDR3 length: 14 amino acids. V lost 6 bases, J lost 3 bases, and 14 bases lay in between. The germline V gene encodes CDR1 MDHEN and CDR2 SYDVKM. The CDR3 loop is CASSPGLPDTEAFF. Written as DNA, the CDR3 is TGTGCCAGCAGCCCGGGACTGCCGGACACTGAAGCTTTCTTT.

This chain joins TRBV4-3 and TRBJ1-1; D is ambiguous. The V gene lost 0 bases and the J gene lost 1 base, with 6 bases spanning the gap. The CDR3 totals 14 residues. From germline, CDR1 is LGHNA and CDR2 YSLEER. The CDR3 loop is CASSQDPANTEAFF. CDR3 nucleotide sequence: TGCGCCAGCAGCCAAGATCCTGCGAACACTGAAGCTTTCTTT.

The table lists this clonotype with many counts. J is TRBJ1-5 and V is TRBV19, with D uncertain. Germline CDR1 and CDR2: LNHDA and SQIVND (reference sequence). The V end was cut by 5 bases, the J end by 3 bases, with 11 bases between. This CDR3 spans 14 amino acids. This chain's CDR3 is CASSVRQANQPQHF. The CDR3 DNA follows: TGTGCCAGTAGTGTCAGACAAGCCAATCAGCCCCAGCATTTT.

This clonotype was recorded many times. The chain links TRBV7-8 to TRBJ2-7, with D unresolved. The CDR3 length is 14 residues. Per germline, CDR1 SGHVS and CDR2 FQNEAQ. V was pared by 2 bases and J by 1 base, with 9 bases between. This chain's CDR3 is CASSLIGQSYEQYF. CDR3 nucleotide sequence: TGTGCCAGCAGCTTAATCGGCCAATCCTACGAGCAGTACTTC.

V and J are TRBV25-1 and TRBJ1-1; tentative D call: TRBD1 (5 bases). Trimming removed 3 bases at V and 4 bases at J, with 21 bases between. The CDR3 covers 17 residues. Germline V gene lookup returns CDR1 MGHDK and CDR2 SYGVNS. CDR3 DNA: TGTGCCAGCAGTGAGGCCCTCGGGGGAGGGGCGAGCACTGAAGCTTTCTTT. Residues: CASSEALGGGASTEAFF.

This chain uses TRBV9 with TRBJ2-7, with D possibly matching TRBD1 (6 bases). Germline V gene lookup returns CDR1 SGDLS and CDR2 YYNGEE. The CDR3 has 14 residues. Trimming removed 0 bases from V and 3 bases from J, with 10 bases in between. CDR3 nucleotide sequence: TGTGCCAGCAGCGTAGCTCCAGGGGACTACGAGCAGTACTTC. Protein sequence: CASSVAPGDYEQYF.

This clonotype is judged medium-sized. This chain uses TRBV7-9 with TRBJ1-3; possible D gene TRBD1, 6 bases. This CDR3 has 16 amino acids. Trimming stripped 5 bases from V and 1 base from J, with 15 bases between. Germline V gene lookup returns CDR1 SEHNR and CDR2 FQNEAQ (reference sequence). The CDR3 bases are TGTGCCAGCAGCACCGATACAGGGCATTCTGGAAACACCATATATTTT. Translated, it gives CASSTDTGHSGNTIYF.

This clonotype was counted ten times or more. The genes are TRBV25-1 and TRBJ1-6, with a tentative D call TRBD1 (5 bases). The V gene's germline CDR1 is MGHDK and CDR2 SYGVNS. The CDR3 extends over 14 amino acids. V was clipped by 4 bases and J by 8 bases, with 12 bases between them. The CDR3 nucleotides are TGTGCCAGCAGTGCGGGGTTGGGGGATTCACCCCTCCACTTT. Translating it yields CASSAGLGDSPLHF.

There are many counts of this clonotype. DNA of the CDR3: TGTGCCAGCAGTTTAGCCCAAGGACTAGCGGGGGGCAAACGGGCGAATGAGCAGTTCTTC. Residues: CASSLAQGLAGGKRANEQFF. The rearrangement uses TRBV12-3 or TRBV12-4 and TRBJ2-1; the match to TRBD2 covers 14 bases. Germline trimming cut 0 bases from V and 7 bases from J; bases unmatched to any gene: 14. This CDR3 is built from 20 residues.

At least ten counts were recorded for this clonotype. The genes are TRBV7-2 and TRBJ1-6; D is undetermined. The CDR3 totals 14 residues. Between the trimmed V and J ends, which lost 6 bases and 0 bases, there was a span of 6 bases. The germline V gene has CDR1 SGHTA and CDR2 FQGNSA. The CDR3 protein is CASSSSSYNSPLHF. The CDR3 DNA sequence: TGTGCCAGCAGTTCGAGCTCCTATAATTCACCCCTCCACTTT.

There are many counts of this clonotype. The V gene is TRBV6-2 or TRBV6-3, the J gene TRBJ2-7; D perhaps matches TRBD2 (7 bases). CDR3 length: 13 amino acids. Between the trimmed V and J ends, which lost 6 bases and 9 bases, there was a span of 18 bases. The V gene's germline CDR1 is MNHEY and CDR2 SVGEGT. The CDR3 coding sequence is TGTGCCAGCAGACCGCCGGGGGGCACCTCGCAGTACTTC. Protein product: CASRPPGGTSQYF.

This clonotype was seen many times. V gene TRBV20-1 combines with J gene TRBJ1-3; 7 bases are a match to TRBD1. This CDR3 contains 15 residues. Germline V CDR1 and CDR2: DFQATT, SNEGSKA (reference sequence). After removal of 4 bases from V and 3 bases from J, the junction contained 9 bases not matched to a gene. The CDR3 loop is CSATTGAEHGNTIYF. The CDR3 DNA follows: TGCAGTGCTACCACAGGGGCCGAACATGGAAACACCATATATTTT.

In this sample, this clonotype turned up many times. V and J are TRBV28 and TRBJ2-3; 8 nucleotides align to TRBD2. The trim removed 2 bases at V and 1 base at J, leaving 2 bases unmatched. The CDR3 extends over 15 amino acids. Germline values: CDR1 MDHEN, CDR2 SYDVKM. CDR3 coding DNA: TGTGCCAGCAGTTTAACCGGGGGGGGCACAGATACGCAGTATTTT. Encoded protein: CASSLTGGGTDTQYF.

The rearrangement joins TRBV19 to TRBJ2-7, with D possibly TRBD1 on 6 matching bases. Germline V CDR1 and CDR2: LNHDA, SQIVND (reference sequence). CDR3 length: 15 amino acids. V lost 3 bases, J lost 0 bases, and 12 bases lay in between. The CDR3 loop reads CASSMFGTNSYEQYF. CDR3 bases: TGTGCCAGTAGTATGTTTGGGACAAACTCCTACGAGCAGTACTTC.

The V call is TRBV7-8, the J call TRBJ2-2; 7 nucleotides match TRBD1. Germline CDR1 is SGHVS and CDR2 is FQNEAQ. The CDR3 has 15 amino acids. After removal of 1 base from V and 7 bases from J, the junction contained 6 bases not matched to a gene. As DNA, the CDR3 is TGTGCCAGCAGCTTAGGACAGGGATCGGGCGGGGAGCTGTTTTTT. Translating gives CASSLGQGSGGELFF.

This clonotype has a count of ten or more. This sequence joins TRBV9 and TRBJ2-1, with TRBD2 identical over 11 bases. The CDR3 runs 15 residues. V shed 5 bases, J shed 8 bases, and the junction held 9 bases outside the gene matches. CDR1 is SGDLS and CDR2 is YYNGEE in the germline V gene. CDR3 residues: CASSPVSGGADEQFF. CDR3 coding DNA: TGTGCCAGCAGTCCCGTTAGCGGGGGGGCCGATGAGCAGTTCTTC.

About this clonotype itself: A read error may explain this, as a much larger clone is one base away. The chain joins TRBV12-3 or TRBV12-4 to TRBJ1-2; maybe TRBD1 (6 bases). V lost 5 bases and J 5 bases, leaving 21 bases between the germline ends. The CDR3 has 16 amino acids. CDR3 amino acids: CASSGRQEAHTYGYTF. Written as DNA, the CDR3 is TGTGCCAGCAGTGGTCGACAGGAGGCTCATACTTATGGCTACACCTTC.